The clone carrying this TCR beta chain has just a few counts. Trimming removed 1 base at V and 6 bases at J, with 12 bases between. The CDR3 totals 14 residues. Germline CDR1 MNHEY, CDR2 SMNVEV (reference sequence). This sample is drawn from a study of patients and donors after allogeneic stem cell transplantation. MiXCR, applied by TCRdb to the RT-PCR reads, yields one record per CDR3 protein. The data contain approximately 160,000 distinct CDR3 sequences, approximately 31% of them singletons. This chain connects TRBV27 to TRBJ1-1; D unclear. The receptor comes from a human donor who was either an allogeneic HSCT recipient or a stem cell or donor lymphocyte infusion donor (not recorded which). It is not recorded whose cells these are; they may come from a transplant donor. The sequenced sample consisted of blood, either unsorted or a sorted T cell fraction (not recorded which). The CDR3 region is CASSLLDGSSEAFF. As DNA, the CDR3 is TGTGCCAGCAGTTTATTGGATGGGAGCTCTGAAGCTTTCTTT.